Listed here are 9 T cell receptor beta chains from one sample, sequenced in a study of blood T cell repertoires in COVID-19. Only in-frame clones appear in the TCRdb table, and some are missing; sequencing was by immunoSEQ multiplex PCR. This sample has around 130,000 clones, with approximately 81% found just once. Material for sequencing was peripheral blood. The receptors here all came from a woman aged 25 to 39 who had recovered from COVID-19.

In its sample, this clone was seen a few times. Written as DNA, the CDR3 is TGTGCCAGCAGCACCGCGGACTCCCGAGAGACCCAGTACTTC. Encoded protein: CASSTADSRETQYF. V gene TRBV7-9 combines with J gene TRBJ2-5, with D possibly being TRBD2 (5 bases). This CDR3 spans 14 amino acids. Germline V gene sequence: CDR1 SEHNR, CDR2 FQNEAQ (reference sequence). The V gene lost 5 bases and the J gene lost 4 bases, with 14 bases spanning the gap.

V usage is TRBV4-1 and J usage is TRBJ2-1, with 10 bases identical to TRBD2. Trimming at V came to 3 bases and at J to 7 bases, leaving 6 bases not matched to a gene. The CDR3 loop spans 15 amino acids. Germline CDR1 reads MGHRA; CDR2 reads YSYEKL. The CDR3 nucleotides are TGCGCCAGCAGCCAGGGGGATAGCGGGGGGAATGAGCAGTTCTTC. This encodes CASSQGDSGGNEQFF.

V gene TRBV18 combines with J gene TRBJ2-7; D remains unclear. This CDR3 is 13 amino acids long. V was pared by 5 bases and J by 2 bases, with 10 bases between. CDR1 and CDR2 from the germline V gene are KGHSH and LQKENI. CDR3 loop: CASSAQVAYEQYF. In DNA, the CDR3 is TGTGCCAGCTCAGCCCAGGTCGCCTACGAGCAGTACTTC. The variable domain in full, completed from reference TRBV18 and TRBJ2-7, reads NAGVMQNPRHLVRRRGQEARLRCSPMKGHSHVYWYRQLPEEGLKFMVYLQKENIIDESGMPKERFSAEFPKEGPSILRIQQVVRGDSAAYFCASSAQVAYEQYFGPGTRLTVT.

V is TRBV3-1 (or the pseudogene TRBV3-2) and J is TRBJ1-1, with TRBD1 matching 7 bases. V gave up 1 base and J gave up 6 bases; unmatched junction bases: 11. CDR1 LGHDT and CDR2 YNNKEL come from the germline V gene (reference sequence). The CDR3 is made up of 16 amino acids. As DNA, the CDR3 is TGTGCCAGCAGCCAAGCCGCTTGGGACAGCGGCTCTGAAGCTTTCTTT. This encodes CASSQAAWDSGSEAFF.

On this clone: Other DNA sequences within the sample encode an identical CDR3. The chain recombines TRBV19 with TRBJ2-7; the D gene is possibly TRBD1 (6 bases). Trimming left V 6 bases short and J 3 bases short, with 12 bases between. The CDR3 length is 13 residues. Germline CDR1 reads LNHDA; CDR2 reads SQIVND (reference sequence). The chain's CDR3 is CASSPGQDYEQYF. The CDR3, as DNA: TGTGCCAGTAGCCCGGGACAAGACTACGAGCAGTACTTC.

J is TRBJ2-7 and V is TRBV19; 7 bases are shared with TRBD2. V dropped 5 bases and J dropped 0; count of bases not matched to a gene: 10. CDR1 is LNHDA and CDR2 is SQIVND in the germline V gene (reference sequence). The length of the CDR3 is 16 residues. The CDR3 DNA reads TGTGCCAGTAGTGTCTCCGGGACTACGAGCTCCTACGAGCAGTACTTC. Its translation is CASSVSGTTSSYEQYF.

This sequence joins TRBV15 and TRBJ2-4, with a weak D call TRBD2 (5 bases). From germline, CDR1 is LNHNV and CDR2 YYDKDF (reference sequence). Trimming cost V 1 base and J 0 bases, with 16 bases left between them. The CDR3 sequence is 18 residues long. DNA for the CDR3: TGTGCCACCAGCAGAGTGGGAGCGGTCGATGCAGCCAAAAACATTCAGTACTTC. It yields the protein CATSRVGAVDAAKNIQYF.

The gene calls are TRBV7-9 and TRBJ2-2, with a weak D call TRBD1 (6 bases). Germline CDR1 is SEHNR and CDR2 is FQNEAQ (reference sequence). CDR3 length: 16 amino acids. The V and J ends lost 0 bases and 4 bases respectively, with 12 bases between them. CDR3 protein: CASSLAGRGGTGELFF. CDR3 DNA sequence: TGTGCCAGCAGCTTAGCGGGGAGAGGGGGCACCGGGGAGCTGTTTTTT.

The rearrangement joins TRBV19 to TRBJ2-1, with 11 bases lining up with TRBD1. The CDR3 totals 19 residues. Germline V gene sequence: CDR1 LNHDA, CDR2 SQIVND (reference sequence). Trimming cost V 4 bases and J 7 bases; bases outside gene matches: 18. The CDR3 loop is CASSSRDRGTGPRWNEQFF. For the CDR3, the DNA is TGTGCCAGTAGTAGCCGGGACAGGGGGACCGGCCCTAGGTGGAATGAGCAGTTCTTC.